This T cell receptor (beta chain) was captured in a study of cytomegalovirus exposure and HLA in healthy donors. For the study at large: Early released data comprised around 80 million unique TCRs from HLA-typed donors.

Study conclusions and caveats: The study flagged around 160 TCR beta chains as cytomegalovirus-associated. Most TCR sequences proved rare, with some public TCRs found in many donors.

To note about this clone: Its target is unknown.

The PCR ran on 60 Vbeta and 13 Jbeta primers. Only in-frame clones appear in the TCRdb table, and some are missing; sequencing was by immunoSEQ multiplex PCR. The data contain 150,000 or so clones, roughly 80% of them singletons. The specimen sequenced was PBMCs. The TCR sequence derives from a man in his forties or fifties in good health and CMV-seropositive.

The CDR3 protein is CASSLGGAGVSYEQYF. The CDR3 region has the DNA TGCGCCAGCAGCTTGGGGGGGGCGGGGGTTAGCTACGAGCAGTACTTC. This chain links TRBV5-1 with TRBJ2-7; D possibly corresponds to TRBD2 (7 bases). The CDR3 extends over 16 amino acids. Germline values: CDR1 SGHRS, CDR2 YFSETQ. Trimming removed 0 bases at V and 3 bases at J, with 16 bases between.